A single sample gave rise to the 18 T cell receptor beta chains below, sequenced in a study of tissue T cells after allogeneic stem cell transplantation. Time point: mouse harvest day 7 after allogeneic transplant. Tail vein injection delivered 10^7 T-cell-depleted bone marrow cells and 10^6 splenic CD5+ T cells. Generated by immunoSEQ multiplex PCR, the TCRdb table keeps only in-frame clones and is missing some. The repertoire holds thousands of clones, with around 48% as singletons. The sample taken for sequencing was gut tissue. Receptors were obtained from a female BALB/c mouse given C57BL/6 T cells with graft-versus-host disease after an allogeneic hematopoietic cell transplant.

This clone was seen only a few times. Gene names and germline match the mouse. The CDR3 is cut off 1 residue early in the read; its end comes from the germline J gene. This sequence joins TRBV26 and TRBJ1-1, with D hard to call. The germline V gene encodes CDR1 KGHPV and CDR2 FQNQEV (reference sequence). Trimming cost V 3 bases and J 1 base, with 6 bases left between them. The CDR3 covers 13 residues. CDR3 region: CASSLKGNTEVFF. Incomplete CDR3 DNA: TGTGCCAGCAGTCTAAAGGGGAACACAGAAGTCTTC. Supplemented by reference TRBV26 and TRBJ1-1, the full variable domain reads NSKVIQTPRYLVKGQGQKAKMRCIPEKGHPVVFWYQQNKNNEFKFLINFQNQEVLQQIDMTEKRFSAECPSNSPCSLEIQSSEAGDSALYLCASSLKGNTEVFFGKGTRLTVV.

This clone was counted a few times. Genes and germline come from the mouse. The CDR3: CSSSQSYWGSSAETLYF. The sequenced CDR3 bases are TGCTCCAGCAGTCAATCGTACTGGGGGAGTAGTGCAGAAACGCTGTAT. The chain carries TRBV23 and TRBJ2-3; the D call TRBD2 from the table was never checked on the DNA. Read coverage stops 1 residue before the CDR3 terminus; the germline J gene supplies the remainder. Germline values: CDR1 KGHTA, CDR2 FQNQQP. CDR3 length: 17 amino acids.

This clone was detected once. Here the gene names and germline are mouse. The CDR3 region is CASSLYREQDTQYF. The DNA read from the CDR3 is TGTGCCAGCAGTCTGTATCGGGAGCAAGACACCCAGTAC. The J gene is TRBJ2-5, the V gene TRBV24; D is unclear. The CDR3 end is not reached by the read, which stops 1 residue before it; the germline J gene fills it in. Looked up from germline, CDR1 is KGHTA and CDR2 is FRNEEI. The V end was cut by 0 bases, the J end by 3 bases, with 7 bases between. The CDR3 is 14 amino acids.

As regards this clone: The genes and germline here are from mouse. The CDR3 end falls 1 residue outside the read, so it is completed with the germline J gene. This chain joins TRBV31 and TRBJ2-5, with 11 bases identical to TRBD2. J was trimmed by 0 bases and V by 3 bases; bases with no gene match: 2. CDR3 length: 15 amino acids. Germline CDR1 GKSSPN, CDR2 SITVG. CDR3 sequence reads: CAWRDWGANQDTQYF. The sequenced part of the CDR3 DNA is TGTGCCTGGAGGGACTGGGGGGCTAACCAAGACACCCAGTAC.

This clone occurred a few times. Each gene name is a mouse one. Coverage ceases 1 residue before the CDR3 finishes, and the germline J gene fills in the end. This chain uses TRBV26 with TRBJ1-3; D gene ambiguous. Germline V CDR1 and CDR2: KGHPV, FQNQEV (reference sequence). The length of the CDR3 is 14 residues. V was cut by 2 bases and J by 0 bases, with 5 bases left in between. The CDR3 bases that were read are TGTGCCAGCAGTCTGAGCATTTCTGGAAATACGCTCTAT. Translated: CASSLSISGNTLY. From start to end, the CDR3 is CASSLSISGNTLYF.

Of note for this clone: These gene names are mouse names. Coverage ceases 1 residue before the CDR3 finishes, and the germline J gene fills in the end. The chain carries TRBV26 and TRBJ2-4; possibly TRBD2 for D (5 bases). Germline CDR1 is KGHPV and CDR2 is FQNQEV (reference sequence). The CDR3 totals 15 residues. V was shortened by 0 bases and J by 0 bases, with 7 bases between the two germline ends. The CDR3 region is CASSLSVGSQNTLYF. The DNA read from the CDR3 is TGTGCCAGCAGTCTGTCGGTGGGGAGTCAAAACACCTTGTAC.

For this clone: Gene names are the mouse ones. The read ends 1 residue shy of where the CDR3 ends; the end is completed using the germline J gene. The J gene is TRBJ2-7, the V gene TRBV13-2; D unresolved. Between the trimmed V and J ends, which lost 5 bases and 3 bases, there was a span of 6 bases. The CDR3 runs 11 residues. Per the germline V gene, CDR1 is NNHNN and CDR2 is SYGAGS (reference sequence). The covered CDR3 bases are TGTGCCAGCGGCCCCGACTATGAACAGTAC. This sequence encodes CASGPDYEQY. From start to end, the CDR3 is CASGPDYEQYF.

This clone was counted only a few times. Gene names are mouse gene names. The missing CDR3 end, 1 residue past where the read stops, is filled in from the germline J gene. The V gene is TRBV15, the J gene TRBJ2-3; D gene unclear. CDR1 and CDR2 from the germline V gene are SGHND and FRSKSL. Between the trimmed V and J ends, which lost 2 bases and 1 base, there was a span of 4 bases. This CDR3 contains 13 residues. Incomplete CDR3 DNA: TGTGCCAGCAGTTTAACGGGTGCAGAAACGCTGTAT. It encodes CASSLTGAETLY. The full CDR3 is CASSLTGAETLYF.

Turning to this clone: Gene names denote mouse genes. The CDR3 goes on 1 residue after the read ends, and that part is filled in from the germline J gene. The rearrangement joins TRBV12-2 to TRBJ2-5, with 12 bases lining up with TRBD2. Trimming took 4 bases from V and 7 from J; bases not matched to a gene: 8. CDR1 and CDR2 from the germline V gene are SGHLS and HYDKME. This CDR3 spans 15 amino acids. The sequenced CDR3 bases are TGTGCCAGCTCCCGAGACTGGGGGGGCGCCAACACCCAGTAC. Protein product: CASSRDWGGANTQY. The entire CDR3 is CASSRDWGGANTQYF.

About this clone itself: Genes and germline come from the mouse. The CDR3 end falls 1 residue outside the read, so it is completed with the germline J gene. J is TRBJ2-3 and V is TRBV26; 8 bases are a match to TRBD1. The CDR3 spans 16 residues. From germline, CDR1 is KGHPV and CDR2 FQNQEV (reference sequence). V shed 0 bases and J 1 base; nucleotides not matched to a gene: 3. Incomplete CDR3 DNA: TGTGCCAGCAGTCTGTCGGAGGGACAGGGTGCAGAAACGCTGTAT. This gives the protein CASSLSEGQGAETLY. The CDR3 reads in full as CASSLSEGQGAETLYF.

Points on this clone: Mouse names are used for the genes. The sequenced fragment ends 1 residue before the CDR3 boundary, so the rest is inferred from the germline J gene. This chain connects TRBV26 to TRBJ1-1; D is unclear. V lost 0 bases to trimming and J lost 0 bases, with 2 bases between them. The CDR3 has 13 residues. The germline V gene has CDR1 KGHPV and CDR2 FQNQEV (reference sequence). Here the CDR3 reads CASSLSANTEVFF. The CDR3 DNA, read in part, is TGTGCCAGCAGTCTGTCGGCAAACACAGAAGTCTTC.

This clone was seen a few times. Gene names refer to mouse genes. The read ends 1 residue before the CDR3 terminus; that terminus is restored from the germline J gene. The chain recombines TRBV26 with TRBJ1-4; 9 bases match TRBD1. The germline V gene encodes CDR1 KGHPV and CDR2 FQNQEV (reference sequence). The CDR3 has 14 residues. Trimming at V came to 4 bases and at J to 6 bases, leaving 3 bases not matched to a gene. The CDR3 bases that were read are TGTGCCAGCAGTCCGGGACAGGGAGACGAAAGATTATTT. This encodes CASSPGQGDERLF. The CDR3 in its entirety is CASSPGQGDERLFF.

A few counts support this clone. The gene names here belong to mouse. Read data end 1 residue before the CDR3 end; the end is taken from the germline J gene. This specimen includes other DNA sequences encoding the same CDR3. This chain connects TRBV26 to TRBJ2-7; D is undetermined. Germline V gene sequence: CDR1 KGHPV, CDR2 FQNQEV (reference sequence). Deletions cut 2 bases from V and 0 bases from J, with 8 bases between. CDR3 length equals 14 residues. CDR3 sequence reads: CASSLRQSSYEQYF. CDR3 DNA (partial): TGTGCCAGCAGTCTGAGACAAAGCTCCTATGAACAGTAC.

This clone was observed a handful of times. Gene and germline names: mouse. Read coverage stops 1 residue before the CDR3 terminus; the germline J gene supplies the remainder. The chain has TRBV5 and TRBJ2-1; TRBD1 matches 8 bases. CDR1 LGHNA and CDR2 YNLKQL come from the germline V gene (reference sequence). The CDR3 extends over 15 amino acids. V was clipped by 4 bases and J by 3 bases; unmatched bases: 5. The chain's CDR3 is CASSPGQGFYAEQFF. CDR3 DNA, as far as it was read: TGTGCCAGCAGCCCCGGACAGGGCTTCTATGCTGAGCAGTTC.

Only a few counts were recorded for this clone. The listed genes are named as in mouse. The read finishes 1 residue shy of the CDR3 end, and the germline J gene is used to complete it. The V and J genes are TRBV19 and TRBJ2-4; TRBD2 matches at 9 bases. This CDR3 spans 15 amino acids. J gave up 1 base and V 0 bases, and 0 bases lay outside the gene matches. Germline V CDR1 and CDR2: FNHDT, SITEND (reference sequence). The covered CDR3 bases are TGTGCCAGCAGTATAGGGACTGGGGGTCAAAACACCTTGTAC. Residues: CASSIGTGGQNTLY. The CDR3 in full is CASSIGTGGQNTLYF.

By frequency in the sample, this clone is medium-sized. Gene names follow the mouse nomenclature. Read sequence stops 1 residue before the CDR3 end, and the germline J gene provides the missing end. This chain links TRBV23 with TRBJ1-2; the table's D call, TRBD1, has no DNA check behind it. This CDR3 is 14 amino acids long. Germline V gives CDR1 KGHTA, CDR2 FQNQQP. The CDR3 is CSSSPQGAGSDYTF. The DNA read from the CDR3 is TGCTCCAGCAGCCCACAGGGGGCGGGCTCCGACTACACC.

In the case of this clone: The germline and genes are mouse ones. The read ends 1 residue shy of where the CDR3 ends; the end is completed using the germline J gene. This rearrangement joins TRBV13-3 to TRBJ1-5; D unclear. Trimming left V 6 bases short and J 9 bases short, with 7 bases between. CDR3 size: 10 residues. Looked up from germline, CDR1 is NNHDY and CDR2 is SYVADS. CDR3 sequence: CASNLLAPLF. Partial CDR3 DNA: TGTGCCAGCAATCTCCTGGCTCCGCTT.

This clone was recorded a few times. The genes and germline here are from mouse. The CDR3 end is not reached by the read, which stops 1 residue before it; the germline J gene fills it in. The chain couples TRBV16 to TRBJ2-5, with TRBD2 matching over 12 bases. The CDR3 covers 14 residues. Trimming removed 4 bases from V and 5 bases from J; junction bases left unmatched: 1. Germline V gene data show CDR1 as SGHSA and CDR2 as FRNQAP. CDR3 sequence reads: CASSSDWGGDTQYF. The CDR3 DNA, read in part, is TGTGCAAGCAGCTCGGACTGGGGGGGAGACACCCAGTAC.